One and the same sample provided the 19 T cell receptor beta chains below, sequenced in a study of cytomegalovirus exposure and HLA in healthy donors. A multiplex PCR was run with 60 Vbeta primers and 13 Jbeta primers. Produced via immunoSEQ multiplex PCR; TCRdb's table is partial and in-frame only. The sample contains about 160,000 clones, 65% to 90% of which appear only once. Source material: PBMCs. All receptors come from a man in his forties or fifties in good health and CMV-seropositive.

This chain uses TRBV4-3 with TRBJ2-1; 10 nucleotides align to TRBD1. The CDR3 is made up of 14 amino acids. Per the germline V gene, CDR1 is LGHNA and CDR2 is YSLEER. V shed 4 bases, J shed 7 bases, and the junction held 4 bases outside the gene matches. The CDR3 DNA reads TGCGCCAGCAGCCGACAGGGGGCTGTTAATGAGCAGTTCTTC. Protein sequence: CASSRQGAVNEQFF.

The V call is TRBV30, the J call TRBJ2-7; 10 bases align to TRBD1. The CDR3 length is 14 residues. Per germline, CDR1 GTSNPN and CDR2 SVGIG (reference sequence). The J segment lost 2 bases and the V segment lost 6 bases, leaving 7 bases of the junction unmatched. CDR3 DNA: TGTGCCTGCGGGACGGGACAGGGGACCTACGAGCAGTACTTC. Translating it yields CACGTGQGTYEQYF. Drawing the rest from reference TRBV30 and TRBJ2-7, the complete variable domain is SQTIHQWPATLVQPVGSPLSLECTVEGTSNPNLYWYRQAAGRGLQLLFYSVGIGQISSEVPQNLSASRPQDRQFILSSKKLLLSDSGFYLCACGTGQGTYEQYFGPGTRLTVT.

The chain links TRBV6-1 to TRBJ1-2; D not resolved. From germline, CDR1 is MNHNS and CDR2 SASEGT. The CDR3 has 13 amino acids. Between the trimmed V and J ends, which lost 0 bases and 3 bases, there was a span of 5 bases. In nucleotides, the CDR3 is TGTGCCAGCAGTGAAGCCCTCCACTATGGCTACACCTTC. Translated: CASSEALHYGYTF.

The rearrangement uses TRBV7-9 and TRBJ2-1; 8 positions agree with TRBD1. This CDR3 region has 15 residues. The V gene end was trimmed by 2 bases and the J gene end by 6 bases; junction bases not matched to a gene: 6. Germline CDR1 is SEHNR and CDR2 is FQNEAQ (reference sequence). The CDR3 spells CASSLQGARGNEQFF. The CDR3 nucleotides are TGTGCCAGCAGCTTACAGGGGGCAAGGGGCAATGAGCAGTTCTTC.

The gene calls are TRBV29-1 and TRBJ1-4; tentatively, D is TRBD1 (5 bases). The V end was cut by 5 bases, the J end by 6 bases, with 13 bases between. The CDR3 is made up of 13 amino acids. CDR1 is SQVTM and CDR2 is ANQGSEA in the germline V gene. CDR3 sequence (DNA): TGCAGCGTTTCCAGGGAACCGCATGAAAAACTGTTTTTT. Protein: CSVSREPHEKLFF. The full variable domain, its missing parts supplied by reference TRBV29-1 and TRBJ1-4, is SAVISQKPSRDICQRGTSLTIQCQVDSQVTMMFWYRQQPGQSLTLIATANQGSEATYESGFVIDKFPISRPNLTFSTLTVSNMSPEDSSIYLCSVSREPHEKLFFGSGTQLSVL.

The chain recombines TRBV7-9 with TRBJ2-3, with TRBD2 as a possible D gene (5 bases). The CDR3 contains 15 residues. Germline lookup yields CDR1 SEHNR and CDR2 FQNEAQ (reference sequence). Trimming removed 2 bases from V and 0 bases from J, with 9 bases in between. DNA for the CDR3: TGTGCCAGCAGCTTATTTCGGGGAAGCACAGATACGCAGTATTTT. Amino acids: CASSLFRGSTDTQYF.

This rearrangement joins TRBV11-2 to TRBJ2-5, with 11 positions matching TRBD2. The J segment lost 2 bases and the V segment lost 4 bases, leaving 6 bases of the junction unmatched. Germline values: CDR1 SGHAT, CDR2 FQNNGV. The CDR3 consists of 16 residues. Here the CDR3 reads CASSSALAGGQETQYF. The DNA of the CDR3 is TGTGCCAGCAGCTCCGCTCTAGCGGGGGGTCAAGAGACCCAGTACTTC.

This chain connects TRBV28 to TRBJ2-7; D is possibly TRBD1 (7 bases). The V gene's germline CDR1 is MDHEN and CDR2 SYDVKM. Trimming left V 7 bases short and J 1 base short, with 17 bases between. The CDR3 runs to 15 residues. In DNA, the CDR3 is TGTGCCAGCACCCTCGGAGGGGGCGTATCCTACGAGCAGTACTTC. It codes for CASTLGGGVSYEQYF.

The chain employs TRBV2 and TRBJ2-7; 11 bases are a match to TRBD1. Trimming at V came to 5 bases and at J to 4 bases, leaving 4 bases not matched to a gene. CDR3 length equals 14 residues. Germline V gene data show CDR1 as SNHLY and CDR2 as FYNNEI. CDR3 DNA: TGTGCCAGCAGTCAAGGACAGGGGGCTTACGAGCAGTACTTC. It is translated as CASSQGQGAYEQYF.

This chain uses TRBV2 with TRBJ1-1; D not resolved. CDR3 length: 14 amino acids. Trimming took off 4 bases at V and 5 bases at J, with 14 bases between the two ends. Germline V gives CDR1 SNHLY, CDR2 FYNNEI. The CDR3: CASSGAGGGTEAFF. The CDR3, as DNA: TGTGCCAGCAGTGGGGCGGGAGGAGGGACTGAAGCTTTCTTT.

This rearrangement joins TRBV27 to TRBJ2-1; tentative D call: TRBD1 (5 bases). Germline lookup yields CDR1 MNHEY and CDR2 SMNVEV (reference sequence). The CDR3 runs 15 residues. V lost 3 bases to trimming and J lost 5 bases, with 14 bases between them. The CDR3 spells CASSFGQGSNNEQFF. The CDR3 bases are TGTGCCAGCAGTTTTGGGCAGGGAAGTAACAATGAGCAGTTCTTC.

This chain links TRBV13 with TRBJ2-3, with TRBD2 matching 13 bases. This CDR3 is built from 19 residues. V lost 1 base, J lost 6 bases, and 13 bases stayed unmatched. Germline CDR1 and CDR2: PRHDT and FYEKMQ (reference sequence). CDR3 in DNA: TGTGCCAGCAGCTTAGACTGGACTAGCGGGGGCCCGTCCGTGGATACGCAGTATTTT. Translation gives CASSLDWTSGGPSVDTQYF.

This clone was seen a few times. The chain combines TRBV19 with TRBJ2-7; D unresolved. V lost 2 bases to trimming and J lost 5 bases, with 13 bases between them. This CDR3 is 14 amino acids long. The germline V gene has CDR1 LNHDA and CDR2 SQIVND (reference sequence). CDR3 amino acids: CASSISQGGDEQYF. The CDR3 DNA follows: TGTGCCAGTAGTATATCGCAAGGCGGCGACGAGCAGTACTTC.

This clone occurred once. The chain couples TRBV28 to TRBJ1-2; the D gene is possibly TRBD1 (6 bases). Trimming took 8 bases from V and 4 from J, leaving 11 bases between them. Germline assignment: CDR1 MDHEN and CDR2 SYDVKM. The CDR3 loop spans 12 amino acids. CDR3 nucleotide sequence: TGTGCCAGCGGGGGAGGGGGCTATGGCTACACCTTC. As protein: CASGGGGYGYTF.

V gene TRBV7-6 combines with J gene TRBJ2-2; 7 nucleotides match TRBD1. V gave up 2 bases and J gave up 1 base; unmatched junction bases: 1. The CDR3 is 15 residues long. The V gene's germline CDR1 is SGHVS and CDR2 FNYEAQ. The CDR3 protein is CASSLRTGNTGELFF. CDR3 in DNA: TGTGCCAGCAGCTTAAGGACAGGGAACACCGGGGAGCTGTTTTTT.

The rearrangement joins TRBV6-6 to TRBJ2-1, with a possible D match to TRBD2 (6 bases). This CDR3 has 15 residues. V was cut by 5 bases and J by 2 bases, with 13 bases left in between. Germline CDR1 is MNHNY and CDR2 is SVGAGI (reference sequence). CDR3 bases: TGTGCCAGCAGTCATCGGCGGGGAACCTACAATGAGCAGTTCTTC. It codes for CASSHRRGTYNEQFF.

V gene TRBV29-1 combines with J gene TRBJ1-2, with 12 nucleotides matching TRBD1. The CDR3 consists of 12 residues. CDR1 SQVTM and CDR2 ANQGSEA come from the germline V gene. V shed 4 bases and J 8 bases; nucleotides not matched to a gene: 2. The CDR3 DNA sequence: TGCAGCGTTGTAGGGACAGGGGGCGGCTACACCTTC. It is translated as CSVVGTGGGYTF.

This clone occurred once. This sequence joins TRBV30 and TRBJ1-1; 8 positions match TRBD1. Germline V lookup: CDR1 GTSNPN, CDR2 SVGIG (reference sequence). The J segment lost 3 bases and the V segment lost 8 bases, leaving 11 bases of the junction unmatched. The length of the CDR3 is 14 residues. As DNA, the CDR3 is TGTGCCCGGACCCTGGACAGGGAGGACACTGAAGCTTTCTTT. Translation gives CARTLDREDTEAFF.

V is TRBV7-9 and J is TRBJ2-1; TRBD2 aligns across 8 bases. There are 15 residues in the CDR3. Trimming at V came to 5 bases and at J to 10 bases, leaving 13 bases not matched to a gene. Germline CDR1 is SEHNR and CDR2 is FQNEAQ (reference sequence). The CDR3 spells CASSVVGGGQGEQFF. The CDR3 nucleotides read TGTGCCAGCAGCGTAGTGGGCGGGGGGCAAGGGGAGCAGTTCTTC.